This TCR beta chain is drawn from a study of T-cell reconstitution after alpha-beta-depleted transplantation in children. This clonotype was found many times. The library targeted TCRbeta and was prepared with unique molecular identifiers. TCRdb called the PCR reads again in MiXCR, with one record for every CDR3 protein. The sample carries 200,000 to 300,000 distinct CDR3 sequences, 12% recorded once. The germline V and J ends were trimmed by 3 bases and 2 bases, with 15 bases remaining between them. Germline values: CDR1 LNHNV, CDR2 YYDKDF (reference sequence). This CDR3 comprises 16 residues. This rearrangement joins TRBV15 to TRBJ2-3; a possible D gene is TRBD1 (6 bases). Here the sequenced sample was PBMCs from the stem cell graft donor, taken from the stem cell graft. The sequence was collected from a human donor who donated a stem cell graft to a child with acute lymphoblastic leukemia. CDR3 in DNA: TGTGCCACCAGCAGGTATTCAGGGGCCGCCACAGATACGCAGTATTTT. This translates into CATSRYSGAATDTQYF.